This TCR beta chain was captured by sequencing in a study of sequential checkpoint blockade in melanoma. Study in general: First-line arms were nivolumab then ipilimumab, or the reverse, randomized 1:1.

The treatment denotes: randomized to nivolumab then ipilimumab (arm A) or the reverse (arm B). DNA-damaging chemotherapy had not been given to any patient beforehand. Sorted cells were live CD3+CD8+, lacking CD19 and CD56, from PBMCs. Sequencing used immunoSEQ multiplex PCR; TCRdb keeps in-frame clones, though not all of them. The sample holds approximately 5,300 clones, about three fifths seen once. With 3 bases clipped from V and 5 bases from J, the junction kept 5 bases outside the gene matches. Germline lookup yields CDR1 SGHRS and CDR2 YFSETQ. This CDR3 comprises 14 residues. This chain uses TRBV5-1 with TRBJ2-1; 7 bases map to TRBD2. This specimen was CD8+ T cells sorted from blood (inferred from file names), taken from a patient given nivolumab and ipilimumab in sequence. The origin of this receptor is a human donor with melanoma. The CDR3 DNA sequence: TGCGCCAGCAGCTCAAGGACTAGAAACAATGAGCAGTTCTTC. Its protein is CASSSRTRNNEQFF.